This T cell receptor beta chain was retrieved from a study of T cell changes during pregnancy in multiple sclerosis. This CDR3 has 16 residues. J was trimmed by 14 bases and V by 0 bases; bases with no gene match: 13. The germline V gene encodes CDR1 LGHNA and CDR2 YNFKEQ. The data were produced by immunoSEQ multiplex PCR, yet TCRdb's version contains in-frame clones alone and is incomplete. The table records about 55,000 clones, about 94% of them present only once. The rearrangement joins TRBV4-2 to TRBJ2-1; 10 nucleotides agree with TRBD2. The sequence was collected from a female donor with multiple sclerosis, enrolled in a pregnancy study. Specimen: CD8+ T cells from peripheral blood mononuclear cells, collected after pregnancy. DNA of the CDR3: TGTGCCAGCAGCCAAGATTGGATAGCGGGAGGCCTTGCGGAGTTCTTC. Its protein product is CASSQDWIAGGLAEFF.